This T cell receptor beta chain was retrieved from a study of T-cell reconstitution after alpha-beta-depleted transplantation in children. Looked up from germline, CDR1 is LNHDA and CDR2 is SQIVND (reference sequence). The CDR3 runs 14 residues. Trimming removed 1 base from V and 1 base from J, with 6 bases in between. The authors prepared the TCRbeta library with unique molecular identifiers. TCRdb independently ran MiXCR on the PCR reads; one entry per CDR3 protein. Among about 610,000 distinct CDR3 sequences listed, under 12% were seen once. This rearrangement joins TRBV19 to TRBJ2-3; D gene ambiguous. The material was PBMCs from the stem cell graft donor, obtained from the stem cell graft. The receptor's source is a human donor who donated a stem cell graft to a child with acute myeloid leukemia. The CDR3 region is CASSIGGGTDTQYF. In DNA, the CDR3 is TGTGCCAGTAGTATAGGAGGCGGCACAGATACGCAGTATTTT.